Here is one T cell receptor beta chain with its context. Its antigen is as yet unknown. This sample was included in a study of post-analysis software for immune sequencing data. Across the study: As for disease course, relapsing-remitting, secondary progressive and progressive-relapsing multiple sclerosis were all included.

CDR1 MNHNY and CDR2 SVGAGI come from the germline V gene (reference sequence). Unmatched junction bases numbered 4, after V lost 6 bases and J lost 4 bases. This CDR3 contains 14 residues. Built from TCR beta cDNA, the libraries had unique molecular identifiers in them. TCRdb redid the calling of the PCR reads with MiXCR, one entry per CDR3 protein. The table includes roughly 540,000 distinct CDR3 sequences, approximately 31% detected once. Study-wide results and limits: Relative to controls, patients with multiple sclerosis showed significantly lower normalized Chao1 diversity. Included in a set of a handful of TRBV segments more frequent in patients than controls were TRBV5-6, TRBV5-1 and TRBV20-1.

The sequence was collected from a girl under 18 with multiple sclerosis. Sequencing was done on a sample of blood. The V gene is TRBV6-6, the J gene TRBJ2-5; 11 bases match TRBD2. The DNA of the CDR3 is TGTGCCAGCAGGACTAGCGGGGAGGGAGAGACCCAGTACTTC. Translating it yields CASRTSGEGETQYF.